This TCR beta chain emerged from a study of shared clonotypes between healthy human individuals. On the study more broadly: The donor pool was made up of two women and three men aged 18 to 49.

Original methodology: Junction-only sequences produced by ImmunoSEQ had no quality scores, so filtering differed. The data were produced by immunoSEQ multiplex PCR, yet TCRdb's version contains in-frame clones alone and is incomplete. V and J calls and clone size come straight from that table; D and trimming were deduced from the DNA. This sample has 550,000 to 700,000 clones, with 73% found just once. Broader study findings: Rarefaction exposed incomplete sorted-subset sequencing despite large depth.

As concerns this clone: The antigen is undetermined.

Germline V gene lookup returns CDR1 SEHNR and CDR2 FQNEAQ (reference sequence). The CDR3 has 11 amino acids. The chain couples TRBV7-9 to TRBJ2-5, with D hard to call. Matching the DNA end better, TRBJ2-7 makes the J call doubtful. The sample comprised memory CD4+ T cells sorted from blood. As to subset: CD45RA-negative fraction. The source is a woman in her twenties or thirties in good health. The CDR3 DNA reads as TGTGCCAGCAGCTTACAAAACGAGCAGTACTTC. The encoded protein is CASSLQNEQYF.